This TCR beta chain was recovered during a study of blood T cell repertoires in COVID-19. Study-wide context: The samples span acute and convalescent COVID-19 from the United States, Italy and Spain.

Trimming stripped 5 bases from V and 4 bases from J, with 14 bases between. CDR1 and CDR2 (germline): SGHAT, FQNNGV. The CDR3 has 15 amino acids. The repertoire was sequenced with immunoSEQ multiplex PCR; TCRdb's copy has only in-frame clones and lacks some. Of around 170,000 clones listed, 88% are singletons. This receptor was identified in a woman younger than 35 who had recovered from COVID-19. The sequenced sample was PBMCs or T cells enriched from blood (not recorded which). The chain combines TRBV11-2 with TRBJ1-4; D perhaps matches TRBD1 (5 bases). CDR3 nucleotides: TGTGCCAGCAGCCCAACAGGAACACTTAATGAAAAACTGTTTTTT. Protein product: CASSPTGTLNEKLFF.